This T cell receptor beta chain was documented in a study of blood T cell repertoires in COVID-19. Study summary: Both acute and convalescent COVID-19 samples were obtained from the United States, Italy and Spain.

Assay: immunoSEQ multiplex PCR; the TCRdb copy retains only in-frame clones and omits some. This sample carries over 200,000 clones, over 75% of them seen once, and the ten largest clones take about a sixth. All enrollees were roughly 18 to 90 years old and from roughly 26 US areas. Participant-reported clinical history was the basis for cohort assignment. Each recovered donor of Cohort 3 presented with two negative PCRs, clearance, or symptom resolution. V gave up 3 bases and J gave up 3 bases, with 8 bases separating them. The length of the CDR3 is 14 residues. The germline V gene encodes CDR1 KGHSH and CDR2 LQKENI.

The chain is built from TRBV18 and TRBJ2-2; D remains ambiguous. The clonotype was recovered from a man aged 18 to 29 who had recovered from COVID-19. The material sequenced was PBMCs or T cells enriched from blood (not recorded which). CDR3 protein: CASSPSRDTGELFF. DNA for the CDR3: TGTGCCAGCTCACCTTCTCGGGACACCGGGGAGCTGTTTTTT.